This is a list of T cell receptor beta chains from one sample in a study of blood T cell repertoires in COVID-19. Generated by immunoSEQ multiplex PCR, the TCRdb table keeps only in-frame clones and is missing some. The sample holds about 210,000 clones; approximately 80% are singletons and the top ten take about 4.3%. Sequencing used PBMCs or T cells enriched from blood (not recorded which). Receptor source: a man younger than 45 with acute COVID-19. Both conserved end residues are part of each CDR3. The D gene is left open where the match is weak. Not every row has a clone size; where given, it reads once, few, many or a size class.

v_call: TRBV19; clone_size: NA; d_call: TRBD1; j_call: TRBJ2-7; cdr3_nt: TGTGCCACCTCACCCGGGACAGGGTACTACGAGCAGTACTTC; cdr3_aa: CATSPGTGYYEQYF
v_call: TRBV21-1; clone_size: NA; d_call: NA; j_call: TRBJ2-7; cdr3_nt: TGTGCCAGCAGTAAAAGCGGGGCTAGCTCCTACGAGCAGTACTTC; cdr3_aa: CASSKSGASSYEQYF
v_call: TRBV4-1; clone_size: few; d_call: TRBD2; j_call: TRBJ2-1; cdr3_nt: TGCGCCAGCAAACGGCTAGCGGGGGGGCCGGGTGAGCAGTTCTTC; cdr3_aa: CASKRLAGGPGEQFF
v_call: TRBV7-3; clone_size: NA; d_call: TRBD1; j_call: TRBJ1-1; cdr3_nt: TGTGCCAGCAGCTCGGGACAGGGGGTAACTGAAGCTTTCTTT; cdr3_aa: CASSSGQGVTEAFF
v_call: TRBV30; clone_size: once; d_call: TRBD1; j_call: TRBJ1-6; cdr3_nt: TGTGCCTGGATTGGTGAGGGGGCGACCAATAATTCACCCCTCCACTTT; cdr3_aa: CAWIGEGATNNSPLHF
v_call: TRBV14; clone_size: few; d_call: NA; j_call: TRBJ2-7; cdr3_nt: TGTGCCAGCAGCCAAGATTTGGGGGGCGAGCAGTACTTC; cdr3_aa: CASSQDLGGEQYF
v_call: TRBV7-9; clone_size: NA; d_call: NA; j_call: TRBJ1-1; cdr3_nt: TGTGCCAGCAGCCCTGCGGCAGGGAAGGGGAACACTGAAGCTTTCTTT; cdr3_aa: CASSPAAGKGNTEAFF
v_call: TRBV5-4; clone_size: once; d_call: TRBD1; j_call: TRBJ2-7; cdr3_nt: TGTGCCAGCAGCAGGACAGGGTCCCTTCCCTCCTACGAGCAGTACTTC; cdr3_aa: CASSRTGSLPSYEQYF
v_call: TRBV19; clone_size: NA; d_call: TRBD1; j_call: TRBJ2-7; cdr3_nt: TGTGCCAGTAGTATAGCCCACCGACAGGGTAACTACGAGCAGTACTTC; cdr3_aa: CASSIAHRQGNYEQYF
v_call: TRBV3-1/TRBV3-2; clone_size: NA; d_call: TRBD1; j_call: TRBJ2-6; cdr3_nt: TGTGCCAGCAGCCCGGACAGGGCGTCTGGGGCCAACGTCCTGACTTTC; cdr3_aa: CASSPDRASGANVLTF
v_call: TRBV27; clone_size: NA; d_call: NA; j_call: TRBJ1-6; cdr3_nt: TGTGCCAGCAGACGACAGAGCTCCTATAATTCACCCCTCCACTTT; cdr3_aa: CASRRQSSYNSPLHF
v_call: TRBV19; clone_size: NA; d_call: NA; j_call: TRBJ1-6; cdr3_nt: TGTGCCAGTAGAGAACAGGGTCAGAATTCACCCCTCCACTTT; cdr3_aa: CASREQGQNSPLHF
v_call: TRBV7-9; clone_size: NA; d_call: NA; j_call: TRBJ2-1; cdr3_nt: TGTGCCAGCAGCTTAGGAGGTGGGGCAGCAAACAATGAGCAGTTCTTC; cdr3_aa: CASSLGGGAANNEQFF
v_call: TRBV28; clone_size: NA; d_call: NA; j_call: TRBJ1-3; cdr3_nt: TGTGCCAGCAGACAGGGTACTTTATCCTCTGGAAACACCATATATTTT; cdr3_aa: CASRQGTLSSGNTIYF
v_call: TRBV5-1; clone_size: NA; d_call: TRBD2; j_call: TRBJ2-7; cdr3_nt: TGCGCCAGCAGTCGGACTAGCGGCCTCTACGAGCAGTACTTC; cdr3_aa: CASSRTSGLYEQYF
v_call: TRBV24-1; clone_size: NA; d_call: NA; j_call: TRBJ2-2; cdr3_nt: TGTGCCACCAGTGGAGGGCCCGGGGAGCTGTTTTTT; cdr3_aa: CATSGGPGELFF
v_call: TRBV6-6; clone_size: NA; d_call: TRBD1; j_call: TRBJ1-1; cdr3_nt: TGTGCCAGCAGTCTCCAGCCAGGGGGCGGGATGAACACTGAAGCTTTCTTT; cdr3_aa: CASSLQPGGGMNTEAFF
v_call: TRBV28; clone_size: NA; d_call: TRBD1; j_call: TRBJ1-1; cdr3_nt: TGTGCCAGCACCCTAGGGACAGCGAACACTGAAGCTTTCTTT; cdr3_aa: CASTLGTANTEAFF
v_call: TRBV29-1; clone_size: NA; d_call: NA; j_call: TRBJ2-1; cdr3_nt: TGCAGCGCCTTCGGCGGATACAATGAGCAGTTCTTC; cdr3_aa: CSAFGGYNEQFF
v_call: TRBV3-1/TRBV3-2; clone_size: NA; d_call: TRBD1; j_call: TRBJ2-7; cdr3_nt: TGTGCCAGCAGCCCGTCGGGACAGGGAATCTACGAGCAGTACTTC; cdr3_aa: CASSPSGQGIYEQYF
v_call: TRBV7-3; clone_size: NA; d_call: TRBD2; j_call: TRBJ2-2; cdr3_nt: TGTGCCAGCAGCCGCGGACTAGCGGGGGCGGGGGAGCTGTTTTTT; cdr3_aa: CASSRGLAGAGELFF
v_call: TRBV3-1/TRBV3-2; clone_size: NA; d_call: NA; j_call: TRBJ1-1; cdr3_nt: TGTGCCAGCAGCCTAGGACAGATGAACACTGAAGCTTTCTTT; cdr3_aa: CASSLGQMNTEAFF